This TCR beta chain was identified in a study of cytomegalovirus exposure and HLA in healthy donors. Study results and limitations: According to an earlier analysis, most TCR beta V segments yielded productive rearrangements about 87% or about 30% of the time. Specific recognition of CMV antigens was confirmed in vitro for three chains (all CMV-associated). TCR beta sequences numbering some 17,000 were associated with HLA alleles at 0.05 false discovery rate in a later analysis.

Of note for this clone: Its antigen is currently unknown.

The CDR3 spans 13 residues. Germline V gene lookup returns CDR1 MGHRA and CDR2 YSYEKL. Between the trimmed V and J ends, which lost 0 bases and 7 bases, there was a span of 6 bases. Both 60 Vbeta primers and 13 Jbeta primers went into the PCR. Sequencing used immunoSEQ multiplex PCR; TCRdb keeps in-frame clones, though not all of them. The table lists about 100,000 clones, about 81% of them singletons. V is TRBV4-1 and J is TRBJ2-2; D is uncertain. Sequencing input: PBMCs. The TCR was taken from a man under 40 in good health and CMV-seropositive. CDR3 sequence (DNA): TGCGCCAGCAGCCAAGAAGCCGTCGGGGAGCTGTTTTTT. This encodes CASSQEAVGELFF.